What follows are 11 T cell receptor beta chains derived from one specimen sequenced in a study of blood T cells in healthy people across ages. Through a sample-barcoded 5' primer and a J-beta primer mix, a second PCR was run for roughly 6 to 12 cycles. TCRdb fed the 5' RACE reads into MiXCR, producing one record per CDR3 protein. Of more than 900,000 distinct CDR3 sequences in the sample, 25% to 35% were seen once. This sample also appeared in a second study, on T cells of mothers and their children.

Sample: blood. The receptors shown here come from a woman in her 40s in good health.

The V gene is TRBV18, the J gene TRBJ2-7; D is unclear. The CDR3 is 14 residues long. V dropped 3 bases and J dropped 9 bases, with 18 bases sitting between them. Germline V gene sequence: CDR1 KGHSH, CDR2 LQKENI. DNA of the CDR3: TGTGCCAGCTCACCGAAGTCCCCACCTTGGGCGCAGTACTTC. This encodes CASSPKSPPWAQYF. Drawing the rest from reference TRBV18 and TRBJ2-7, the complete variable domain is NAGVMQNPRHLVRRRGQEARLRCSPMKGHSHVYWYRQLPEEGLKFMVYLQKENIIDESGMPKERFSAEFPKEGPSILRIQQVVRGDSAAYFCASSPKSPPWAQYFGPGTRLTVT.

This clonotype was counted only a few times. The chain employs TRBV18 and TRBJ1-6; D is unclear. V lost 4 bases and J lost 10, with 11 bases in between. Germline V gives CDR1 KGHSH, CDR2 LQKENI. This CDR3 is 13 amino acids long. The CDR3: CASSQGTGSPLHF. For the CDR3, the DNA is TGTGCCAGCTCACAGGGAACGGGATCACCCCTCCACTTT.

V is TRBV11-2 and J is TRBJ2-3; 9 bases fit TRBD2. V lost 1 base and J lost 2; bases outside the gene matches: 10. CDR1 is SGHAT, CDR2 FQNNGV, per germline. The CDR3 has 18 residues. The CDR3, as DNA: TGTGCCAGCAGCTTAGGTTGGCGGGAGGGCCTCTACACAGATACGCAGTATTTT. This gives the protein CASSLGWREGLYTDTQYF. The full variable domain, completed using reference TRBV11-2 and TRBJ2-3, is EAGVAQSPRYKIIEKRQSVAFWCNPISGHATLYWYQQILGQGPKLLIQFQNNGVVDDSQLPKDRFSAERLKGVDSTLKIQPAKLEDSAVYLCASSLGWREGLYTDTQYFGPGTRLTVL.

This clonotype was seen a few times. This rearrangement joins TRBV4-3 to TRBJ2-1; 10 nucleotides match TRBD2. CDR3 length: 15 residues. The germline CDR1 and CDR2 sequences are LGHNA and YSLEER. Trimming cost V 9 bases and J 4 bases; bases outside gene matches: 9. CDR3 region: CARKIKRGGYNEQFF. Here the CDR3 DNA reads TGCGCCAGAAAAATAAAGCGGGGGGGGTACAATGAGCAGTTCTTC.

Many counts were recorded for this clonotype. The DNA of the CDR3 is TGTGCCATCAGTGAGGGGCTAGCGGCCTCCTACAATGAGCAGTTCTTC. Protein sequence: CAISEGLAASYNEQFF. The V gene is TRBV10-3, the J gene TRBJ2-1, with TRBD2 identical over 7 bases. This CDR3 contains 16 residues. V was clipped by 2 bases and J by 0 bases; unmatched bases: 4. Germline V gives CDR1 ENHRY, CDR2 SYGVKD.

This clonotype was found a few times. This chain uses TRBV28 with TRBJ1-2; a possible D gene is TRBD1 (5 bases). Between the trimmed V and J ends, which lost 2 bases and 6 bases, there was a span of 13 bases. The germline CDR1 and CDR2 sequences are MDHEN and SYDVKM. The CDR3 is 14 amino acids. CDR3 in amino acids: CASSLIGVRDGYTF. As DNA, the CDR3 is TGTGCCAGCAGTTTAATAGGGGTCCGGGATGGCTACACCTTC.

V gene TRBV24-1 combines with J gene TRBJ2-1, with 7 bases matching TRBD1. Germline V gene data show CDR1 as KGHDR and CDR2 as SFDVKD. The CDR3 is made up of 12 amino acids. The ends lost 9 bases at V and 5 bases at J; junction bases unmatched: 3. The CDR3 loop reads CATGDRDNEQFF. The CDR3 DNA sequence: TGTGCCACCGGCGACAGGGACAATGAGCAGTTCTTC.

This clonotype was picked up a small number of times. The rearrangement uses TRBV29-1 and TRBJ2-4, with D possibly TRBD2 on 7 matching bases. Near its end, the DNA agrees better with TRBJ2-7, so the J call may be wrong. CDR3 length: 12 amino acids. Per the germline V gene, CDR1 is SQVTM and CDR2 is ANQGSEA. The CDR3, as DNA: TGCAGCGTGACGGGGGGCCCCTACGAGCAGTACTTC. Amino acid sequence: CSVTGGPYEQYF.

This clonotype was seen at least ten times. This chain joins TRBV5-5 and TRBJ1-2, with 7 nucleotides matching TRBD1. The germline CDR1 and CDR2 sequences are SGHKS and YYEKEE (reference sequence). The CDR3 spans 15 residues. V lost 0 bases to trimming and J lost 6 bases; unmatched junction nucleotides: 8. CDR3 in amino acids: CASSLVWPGGNGYTF. The CDR3 DNA sequence: TGTGCCAGCAGCTTGGTTTGGCCAGGGGGGAATGGCTACACCTTC.

The V and J genes are TRBV7-9 and TRBJ2-3; 14 bases line up with TRBD2. The CDR3 is 18 amino acids. The J segment lost 2 bases and the V segment lost 4 bases, leaving 8 bases of the junction unmatched. Germline-derived CDR1 and CDR2 are SEHNR and FQNEAQ (reference sequence). CDR3 region: CASSSLRTSGGFTDTQYF. The CDR3 nucleotides read TGTGCCAGCAGCTCCCTTAGGACTAGCGGGGGGTTCACAGATACGCAGTATTTT. Variable domain in full (rest from reference TRBV7-9 and TRBJ2-3): DTGVSQNPRHKITKRGQNVTFRCDPISEHNRLYWYRQTLGQGPEFLTYFQNEAQLEKSRLLSDRFSAERPKGSFSTLEIQRTEQGDSAMYLCASSSLRTSGGFTDTQYFGPGTRLTVL.

The chain has TRBV20-1 and TRBJ1-2; maybe TRBD1 (5 bases). The CDR3 totals 16 residues. CDR1 is DFQATT, CDR2 SNEGSKA, per germline (reference sequence). Between the trimmed V and J ends, which lost 0 bases and 5 bases, there was a span of 19 bases. CDR3 in amino acids: CSARDPDTPNRYGYTF. CDR3 DNA: TGCAGTGCTAGAGATCCGGACACCCCCAATCGGTATGGCTACACCTTC.